Each of the 17 T cell receptor beta chains below was sequenced from the same sample in a study of control samples from healthy donors and cancer patients. Assay used: immunoSEQ multiplex PCR; TCRdb lists only in-frame clones, some missing. The sample has 150,000 to 200,000 clones, around 90% seen once. Sequenced sample: blood. Every receptor here comes from a man aged 25-45 years in good health.

This chain joins TRBV6-6 and TRBJ2-7, with D possibly matching TRBD2 (7 bases). From germline, CDR1 is MNHNY and CDR2 SVGAGI (reference sequence). The ends were cut back, 0 bases at V and 5 bases at J, with 11 bases in the middle. There are 14 residues in the CDR3. This CDR3 reads CASSYSGGADEQYF. Written as DNA, the CDR3 is TGTGCCAGCAGTTACTCTGGGGGGGCTGACGAGCAGTACTTC.

CDR3 amino acids: CASSDQDNTEAFF. DNA of the CDR3: TGTGCCAGCAGTGACCAGGATAACACTGAAGCTTTCTTT. The chain carries TRBV2 and TRBJ1-1; D is unclear. The CDR3 has 13 amino acids. From germline, CDR1 is SNHLY and CDR2 FYNNEI. V was cut by 3 bases and J by 2 bases, with 7 bases left in between.

The V call is TRBV4-1, the J call TRBJ2-2, with D possibly matching TRBD1 (5 bases). Looked up from germline, CDR1 is MGHRA and CDR2 is YSYEKL. The CDR3 sequence is 15 residues long. Trimming cost V 3 bases and J 4 bases, with 12 bases left between them. The CDR3 region has the DNA TGCGCCAGCAGCCAGAGCGCAGGGCCCACCGGGGAGCTGTTTTTT. Protein product: CASSQSAGPTGELFF.

This chain connects TRBV27 to TRBJ2-7; a possible D gene is TRBD2 (7 bases). Per the germline V gene, CDR1 is MNHEY and CDR2 is SMNVEV (reference sequence). V was cut by 6 bases and J by 1 base, with 22 bases left in between. The CDR3 covers 17 residues. The CDR3 here is CASSRTVLTSRSYEQYF. The CDR3 region has the DNA TGTGCCAGCAGCCGGACAGTGCTGACTAGCAGGTCCTACGAGCAGTACTTC.

A single count supports this clone. This chain joins TRBV7-9 and TRBJ1-2; the D gene is possibly TRBD1 (5 bases). The germline gives CDR1 SEHNR, CDR2 FQNEAQ (reference sequence). This CDR3 has 15 residues. V lost 5 bases and J lost 2, with 15 bases in between. This chain's CDR3 is CASSPGEGLNYGYTF. Here the CDR3 DNA reads TGTGCCAGCAGCCCGGGGGAGGGGTTAAACTATGGCTACACCTTC.

The chain joins TRBV5-4 to TRBJ2-1; TRBD1 or TRBD2 may be the D gene (6 bases each). Trimming took 1 base from V and 9 from J, leaving 17 bases between them. Germline CDR1 reads SGHNT; CDR2 reads YYREEE (reference sequence). The CDR3 totals 15 residues. The CDR3 DNA sequence: TGTGCCAGCAGCTTGCCCTTAACTGGGGGGCGTGAGCAGTTCTTC. Protein product: CASSLPLTGGREQFF.

The chain uses TRBV10-3 and TRBJ1-6, with D unclear. Trimming removed 2 bases at V and 4 bases at J, with 12 bases between. The CDR3 extends over 16 amino acids. Per germline, CDR1 ENHRY and CDR2 SYGVKD. Here the CDR3 reads CAISEGSAIYNSPLHF. In DNA form, the CDR3 reads TGTGCCATCAGTGAGGGATCTGCGATTTATAATTCACCCCTCCACTTT.

The gene calls are TRBV18 and TRBJ1-4; D ambiguous. This CDR3 is 15 amino acids long. CDR1 is KGHSH, CDR2 LQKENI, per germline. V gave up 1 base and J gave up 6 bases, with 12 bases separating them. Written as DNA, the CDR3 is TGTGCCAGCTCACCACATAAAGGGATGGATGAAAAACTGTTTTTT. Protein: CASSPHKGMDEKLFF.

The chain recombines TRBV14 with TRBJ2-4; 9 positions match TRBD1. CDR3 length: 13 residues. Trimming took 1 base from V and 10 from J; bases not matched to a gene: 2. CDR1 is SGHDN and CDR2 is FVKESK in the germline V gene. Written as DNA, the CDR3 is TGTGCCAGCAGCCAAGTCGACAGGGGGATTCAGTACTTC. This sequence encodes CASSQVDRGIQYF. Looking up the rest from reference TRBV14 and TRBJ2-4 gives the full variable domain: EAGVTQFPSHSVIEKGQTVTLRCDPISGHDNLYWYRRVMGKEIKFLLHFVKESKQDESGMPNNRFLAERTGGTYSTLKVQPAELEDSGVYFCASSQVDRGIQYFGAGTRLSVL.

This clone showed up just a few times. The rearrangement links TRBV6-5 to TRBJ1-2; TRBD1 aligns across 7 bases. Germline CDR1 reads MNHEY; CDR2 reads SVGAGI. The CDR3 totals 16 residues. V trimming: 4 bases; J trimming: 2 bases; junction bases outside the gene matches: 10. CDR3 coding DNA: TGTGCCAGCAGTTTTGAGACAGGGACCGGGAACTATGGCTACACCTTC. It yields the protein CASSFETGTGNYGYTF.

Only one count was recorded for this clone. The CDR3 protein is CASSYLSDYGYTF. The CDR3 nucleotides are TGTGCCAGCAGTTACTTGTCTGACTATGGCTACACCTTC. This chain uses TRBV6-5 with TRBJ1-2; D remains unclear. Germline lookup yields CDR1 MNHEY and CDR2 SVGAGI. With 1 base removed from V and 3 bases from J, the gap between germline ends came to 6 bases. This CDR3 spans 13 amino acids.

This chain joins TRBV19 and TRBJ2-3, with 8 positions matching TRBD2. V dropped 1 base and J dropped 0; count of bases not matched to a gene: 9. The germline CDR1 and CDR2 sequences are LNHDA and SQIVND (reference sequence). The CDR3 consists of 18 residues. The CDR3 sequence: CASSIGPLSGTSTDTQYF. In nucleotides, the CDR3 is TGTGCCAGTAGTATAGGCCCTCTTAGCGGGACTAGCACAGATACGCAGTATTTT.

This clone was seen more than once but under ten times. The CDR3 DNA sequence: TGCGCCAGCAGCGGTACACCAACTGAAGCTTTCTTT. Protein sequence: CASSGTPTEAFF. The chain employs TRBV4-1 and TRBJ1-1, with D hard to call. CDR3 size: 12 residues. From germline, CDR1 is MGHRA and CDR2 YSYEKL. Trimming cost V 5 bases and J 5 bases, with 9 bases left between them.

The genes are TRBV11-2 and TRBJ1-3; possible D gene TRBD1, 5 bases. The V end was cut by 2 bases, the J end by 3 bases, with 20 bases between. The length of the CDR3 is 18 residues. The germline V gene has CDR1 SGHAT and CDR2 FQNNGV. CDR3 nucleotides: TGTGCCAGCAGCTTATTTCAAGGGACCGCCGGAGGTGGAAACACCATATATTTT. It encodes CASSLFQGTAGGGNTIYF.

The V gene is TRBV7-9, the J gene TRBJ2-1, with 8 bases aligning to TRBD2. The CDR3 is 14 residues long. Germline V CDR1 and CDR2: SEHNR, FQNEAQ (reference sequence). The junction had 4 bases not matched to a gene; V was cut back by 3 bases and J by 6 bases. The CDR3 spells CASSLAGGRNEQFF. In DNA, the CDR3 is TGTGCCAGCAGCTTGGCGGGGGGTCGCAATGAGCAGTTCTTC. The full variable domain, with the rest looked up from reference TRBV7-9 and TRBJ2-1, is DTGVSQNPRHKITKRGQNVTFRCDPISEHNRLYWYRQTLGQGPEFLTYFQNEAQLEKSRLLSDRFSAERPKGSFSTLEIQRTEQGDSAMYLCASSLAGGRNEQFFGPGTRLTVL.

This chain joins TRBV7-7 and TRBJ2-2; perhaps TRBD1 as D (5 bases). Germline CDR1 and CDR2: SSHAT and FNYEAQ (reference sequence). Trimming pared 4 bases from V and 4 bases from J, leaving 7 bases between. The CDR3 contains 13 residues. In nucleotides, the CDR3 is TGTGCCAGCAGCTCAGGGCTCACCGGGGAGCTGTTTTTT. As protein: CASSSGLTGELFF.

The chain links TRBV6-2 or TRBV6-3 to TRBJ2-3, with TRBD2 identical over 7 bases. CDR1 and CDR2 (germline): MNHEY, SVGEGT. The CDR3 covers 18 residues. Trimming took 4 bases from V and 0 from J; bases not matched to a gene: 13. The CDR3 bases are TGTGCCAGCAGTTCCCAACTGGGTAGCGGGCGAAGCACAGATACGCAGTATTTT. Amino acids: CASSSQLGSGRSTDTQYF.